The 28 T cell receptor beta chains below all came from one sample that was sequenced in a study of regulatory T cells in long-lasting Graves disease. Time point of the sample: newly diagnosed GD, antithyroid drugs for less than 3 months. Extracted RNA from PBMCs served as the source of the TCR library. Arm-PCR of CDR3 regions with iRepertoire HTBI primers generated TCR beta libraries. From the multiplex PCR reads, TCRdb called clonotypes with MiXCR, one entry per CDR3 protein. The table records 550,000 to 700,000 distinct CDR3 sequences, 15% to 20% of them present only once. The same data also went into a second study, on T cells in Graves' hyperthyroidism and ophthalmopathy.

The material sequenced was peripheral blood mononuclear cells (PBMCs), taken at new diagnosis, from a patient treated with antithyroid drugs. These receptors were obtained from a man between 18 and 29 years old with Graves disease.

There are a few counts of this clonotype. The rearrangement uses TRBV5-5 and TRBJ2-1; unclear D gene. CDR1 and CDR2 from the germline V gene are SGHKS and YYEKEE (reference sequence). Trimming pared 4 bases from V and 7 bases from J, leaving 21 bases between. The length of the CDR3 is 16 residues. The CDR3 spells CASSTTSGITWNEQFF. In nucleotides, the CDR3 is TGTGCCAGCAGCACCACCTCTGGGATCACATGGAATGAGCAGTTCTTC.

The table lists this clonotype with many counts. The rearrangement joins TRBV11-3 to TRBJ2-7; D gene ambiguous. Trimming took off 2 bases at V and 6 bases at J, with 11 bases between the two ends. The CDR3 length is 13 residues. Germline lookup yields CDR1 SGHNT and CDR2 YENEEA. The CDR3 DNA sequence: TGTGCCAGCAGCTTAAACAGCGACCTCGAGCAGTACTTC. Translated, it gives CASSLNSDLEQYF.

This clonotype was observed many times. CDR3 region: CASSRDRSNTEAFF. In DNA, the CDR3 is TGCGCCAGCAGCAGGGACAGATCGAACACTGAAGCTTTCTTT. The chain is built from TRBV5-1 and TRBJ1-1; 7 nucleotides match TRBD1. CDR3 size: 14 residues. The germline CDR1 and CDR2 sequences are SGHRS and YFSETQ. V lost 4 bases to trimming and J lost 1 base; unmatched junction nucleotides: 4.

This clonotype was counted ten times or more. The genes are TRBV5-1 and TRBJ1-5, with a possible D match to TRBD1 (5 bases). This CDR3 is built from 15 residues. The germline V gene has CDR1 SGHRS and CDR2 YFSETQ. The V end was cut by 2 bases, the J end by 4 bases, with 13 bases between. This chain's CDR3 is CASSFAGLGNQPQHF. The CDR3 nucleotides are TGCGCCAGCAGCTTTGCAGGGTTGGGGAATCAGCCCCAGCATTTT.

Turning to this clonotype: A read error is possible here, since a much larger clone lies one base away. This rearrangement joins TRBV27 to TRBJ2-1, with D uncertain. This CDR3 is 15 amino acids long. Germline-derived CDR1 and CDR2 are MNHEY and SMNVEV (reference sequence). CDR3 nucleotides: TGTGCCGGCAGTGGCGCGTCCTGGGACTACAATGAGCAGTTCTTC. It encodes CAGSGASWDYNEQFF.

Many counts were recorded for this clonotype. The chain is built from TRBV28 and TRBJ2-3, with a possible D match to TRBD2 (5 bases). From germline, CDR1 is MDHEN and CDR2 SYDVKM. CDR3 size: 14 residues. Trimming stripped 7 bases from V and 0 bases from J, with 11 bases between. The CDR3: CASMGIASTDTQYF. DNA for the CDR3: TGTGCCAGCATGGGGATAGCGAGCACAGATACGCAGTATTTT.

The chain recombines TRBV7-3 with TRBJ2-2; 13 bases match TRBD2. The CDR3 covers 17 residues. Germline V gene lookup returns CDR1 SGHTA and CDR2 FQGTGA. Trimming removed 5 bases from V and 6 bases from J; junction bases left unmatched: 9. As DNA, the CDR3 is TGTGCCAGCAGCCTTACTAGCGGGAGGGCCCTGGCCGGGGAGCTGTTTTTT. Translating it yields CASSLTSGRALAGELFF.

The chain uses TRBV28 and TRBJ2-3, with D perhaps TRBD2 (6 bases). The DNA end favors TRBJ2-7, so the J call may be wrong. The germline CDR1 and CDR2 sequences are MDHEN and SYDVKM. The CDR3 spans 14 residues. The CDR3 protein is CASSWGDSTYEQYF. The CDR3 region has the DNA TGTGCCAGCAGTTGGGGGGATTCCACCTACGAGCAGTACTTC.

This rearrangement joins TRBV4-1 to TRBJ1-5, with a possible D match to TRBD1 (5 bases). Germline CDR1 is MGHRA and CDR2 is YSYEKL. Trimming shortened V by 1 base and J by 4 bases, and 17 bases separated the two germline ends. The length of the CDR3 is 17 residues. The CDR3: CASSQGRSQGRNQPQHF. The CDR3 nucleotides are TGCGCCAGCAGCCAAGGTCGGTCGCAGGGCAGGAATCAGCCCCAGCATTTT.

Regarding this clonotype: A read error may be the cause here, since a much bigger clone is one base away. V and J are TRBV3-1 and TRBJ1-2; possible D gene TRBD1, 5 bases. This CDR3 spans 14 amino acids. Germline V gene sequence: CDR1 LGHDT, CDR2 YNNKEL (reference sequence). For the CDR3, the DNA is TGTGCCAGCACCCCTGGAATTGAGGGGCATGGCTACATCTTC. As protein: CASTPGIEGHGYIF. The full variable domain, its missing parts supplied by reference TRBV3-1 and TRBJ1-2, is DTAVSQTPKYLVTQMGNDKSIKCEQNLGHDTMYWYKQDSKKFLKIMFSYNNKELIINETVPNRFSPKSPDKAHLNLHINSLELGDSAVYFCASTPGIEGHGYIFGSGTRLTVV.

This clonotype was counted between two and nine times. CDR3 sequence: CASSLMRIGGSRLVATNEKLFF. Here the CDR3 DNA reads TGTGCCAGCAGCTTAATGCGTATCGGGGGCTCACGCTTAGTTGCAACTAATGAAAAACTGTTTTTT. This chain joins TRBV7-8 and TRBJ1-4; perhaps TRBD1 as D (6 bases). The CDR3 runs 22 residues. The V gene lost 2 bases and the J gene lost 0 bases, with 28 bases spanning the gap. From germline, CDR1 is SGHVS and CDR2 FQNEAQ.

A few counts support this clonotype. The V and J genes are TRBV29-1 and TRBJ2-1; the match to TRBD2 covers 9 bases. Losses at the gene ends were 4 bases for V and 8 bases for J; bases not matched to a gene: 6. CDR1 is SQVTM, CDR2 ANQGSEA, per germline. The CDR3 has 13 amino acids. CDR3 DNA: TGCAGCGTTGCGGCGGGAGGGCCGGATGAGCAGTTCTTC. Translated: CSVAAGGPDEQFF.

Details on this clonotype: A junction end diverges from the germline sequence, so it may reflect a read error. J is TRBJ2-3 and V is TRBV18; D is ambiguous. The CDR3 covers 13 residues. Germline assignment: CDR1 KGHSH and CDR2 LQKENI. The chain's CDR3 is CASSPPSTDMQYF. Here the CDR3 DNA reads TGTGCCAGCTCACCACCGTCCACCGATATGCAGTATTTT.

This clonotype turned up a few times. This chain uses TRBV30 with TRBJ2-5; the match to TRBD2 covers 9 bases. This CDR3 has 13 residues. Per the germline V gene, CDR1 is GTSNPN and CDR2 is SVGIG (reference sequence). V was clipped by 7 bases and J by 5 bases; unmatched bases: 8. Here the CDR3 DNA reads TGTGCCTCTCCGCGGGAGGGCTTGGAGACCCAGTACTTC. Amino acid sequence: CASPREGLETQYF. Full variable domain (rest looked up from reference TRBV30 and TRBJ2-5): SQTIHQWPATLVQPVGSPLSLECTVEGTSNPNLYWYRQAAGRGLQLLFYSVGIGQISSEVPQNLSASRPQDRQFILSSKKLLLSDSGFYLCASPREGLETQYFGPGTRLLVL.

This clonotype was seen a few times. This chain connects TRBV11-2 to TRBJ2-3; TRBD1 or TRBD2 may be the D gene (5 bases each). The ends were cut back, 2 bases at V and 7 bases at J, with 16 bases in the middle. The germline V gene encodes CDR1 SGHAT and CDR2 FQNNGV. The CDR3 runs to 15 residues. The CDR3 DNA follows: TGTGCCAGCAGCTTACAAGGGACGGGCTTCAATACGCAGTATTTT. Protein: CASSLQGTGFNTQYF.

This clonotype was counted only a few times. The chain is built from TRBV5-1 and TRBJ2-1; 7 bases line up with TRBD2. The V gene end was trimmed by 0 bases and the J gene end by 3 bases; junction bases not matched to a gene: 6. From germline, CDR1 is SGHRS and CDR2 YFSETQ. CDR3 size: 16 residues. CDR3 sequence: CASSLVPASGYNEQFF. The DNA of the CDR3 is TGCGCCAGCAGCTTGGTTCCCGCTAGCGGCTACAATGAGCAGTTCTTC.

This clonotype was counted ten times or more. This rearrangement joins TRBV5-1 to TRBJ1-5; D is undetermined. Deletions cut 0 bases from V and 2 bases from J, with 30 bases between. The germline V gene encodes CDR1 SGHRS and CDR2 YFSETQ. The CDR3 contains 22 residues. CDR3: CASSLVGSQGGPDISGNQPQHF. The CDR3 DNA reads TGCGCCAGCAGCTTGGTGGGGAGTCAAGGAGGGCCTGACATTAGCGGCAATCAGCCCCAGCATTTT. Supplemented by reference TRBV5-1 and TRBJ1-5, the full variable domain reads KAGVTQTPRYLIKTRGQQVTLSCSPISGHRSVSWYQQTPGQGLQFLFEYFSETQRNKGNFPGRFSGRQFSNSRSEMNVSTLELGDSALYLCASSLVGSQGGPDISGNQPQHFGDGTRLSIL.

This clonotype was observed at least ten times. V is TRBV2 and J is TRBJ1-1; unclear D gene. Germline values: CDR1 SNHLY, CDR2 FYNNEI. Between the trimmed V and J ends, which lost 2 bases and 6 bases, there was a span of 4 bases. The length of the CDR3 is 11 residues. For the CDR3, the DNA is TGTGCCAGCAGTGAAAATGCTGAAGCTTTCTTT. This sequence encodes CASSENAEAFF.

The J gene is TRBJ2-3, the V gene TRBV30, with D hard to call. CDR1 and CDR2 from the germline V gene are GTSNPN and SVGIG (reference sequence). This CDR3 has 13 residues. Trimming took 4 bases from V and 1 from J, leaving 9 bases between them. This CDR3 is CAWIRQGTDTQYF. The CDR3 bases are TGTGCCTGGATCCGGCAGGGCACAGATACGCAGTATTTT.

There are a few counts of this clonotype. This chain connects TRBV18 to TRBJ2-7; 8 bases are a match to TRBD1. CDR3 size: 14 residues. The V gene's germline CDR1 is KGHSH and CDR2 LQKENI. The V segment lost 6 bases and the J segment 5 bases; nucleotides outside the gene matches: 9. This CDR3 is CASSGLTGDDEQYF. CDR3 coding DNA: TGTGCCAGCTCCGGCCTGACAGGGGACGACGAGCAGTACTTC.

This clonotype was found many times. CDR3 sequence (DNA): TGCAGCGTTGAAGATCGGGACAGCTACGAGCAGTACTTC. Translating gives CSVEDRDSYEQYF. The V and J genes are TRBV29-1 and TRBJ2-7, with 7 bases that match TRBD1. V lost 0 bases, J lost 3 bases, and 2 bases stayed unmatched. This CDR3 region has 13 residues. Germline V lookup: CDR1 SQVTM, CDR2 ANQGSEA.

This clonotype has at least ten counts. The chain uses TRBV7-9 and TRBJ2-5; no definite D call. Germline CDR1 is SEHNR and CDR2 is FQNEAQ (reference sequence). V lost 4 bases and J 0 bases, leaving 12 bases between the germline ends. This CDR3 is 15 amino acids long. This CDR3 reads CASSSPNRYQETQYF. CDR3 bases: TGTGCCAGCAGCTCCCCAAATCGGTACCAAGAGACCCAGTACTTC.

The chain employs TRBV5-1 and TRBJ2-7; TRBD2 is a possible D gene (6 bases). With 0 bases removed from V and 2 bases from J, the gap between germline ends came to 15 bases. This CDR3 has 16 residues. CDR1 and CDR2 from the germline V gene are SGHRS and YFSETQ. This CDR3 is CASSLDGGRLTYEQYF. DNA of the CDR3: TGCGCCAGCAGCTTGGATGGAGGGAGGCTAACCTACGAGCAGTACTTC. Drawing the rest from reference TRBV5-1 and TRBJ2-7, the complete variable domain is KAGVTQTPRYLIKTRGQQVTLSCSPISGHRSVSWYQQTPGQGLQFLFEYFSETQRNKGNFPGRFSGRQFSNSRSEMNVSTLELGDSALYLCASSLDGGRLTYEQYFGPGTRLTVT.

This clonotype was seen many times. The J gene is TRBJ2-3, the V gene TRBV6-2 or TRBV6-3, with 10 bases that match TRBD2. Per the germline V gene, CDR1 is MNHEY and CDR2 is SVGEGT. The CDR3 consists of 14 residues. J gave up 5 bases and V 6 bases, and 5 bases lay outside the gene matches. The CDR3 sequence: CASRSGRVLDTQYF. CDR3 nucleotide sequence: TGTGCCAGCAGGAGCGGGAGGGTCTTAGATACGCAGTATTTT.

This clonotype was observed many times. The chain carries TRBV19 and TRBJ2-1; D may be TRBD1 (6 bases). CDR1 and CDR2 (germline): LNHDA, SQIVND (reference sequence). The CDR3 length is 15 residues. Trimming removed 4 bases from V and 0 bases from J, with 10 bases in between. The CDR3 sequence is CASSKDSFSYNEQFF. CDR3 nucleotide sequence: TGTGCCAGTAGTAAGGACAGCTTCTCCTACAATGAGCAGTTCTTC.

The chain employs TRBV6-2 or TRBV6-3 and TRBJ2-5, with D tentatively TRBD1 (5 bases). Per the germline V gene, CDR1 is MNHEY and CDR2 is SVGEGT. The V gene lost 2 bases and the J gene lost 1 base, with 8 bases spanning the gap. CDR3 length: 14 residues. CDR3 amino acids: CASSYPGLQETQYF. The CDR3, as DNA: TGTGCCAGCAGTTACCCAGGGCTCCAAGAGACCCAGTACTTC.

This clonotype was observed many times. The V call is TRBV3-1, the J call TRBJ2-2; D is possibly TRBD2 (6 bases). Between the trimmed V and J ends, which lost 1 base and 5 bases, there was a span of 14 bases. Germline V gene sequence: CDR1 LGHDT, CDR2 YNNKEL (reference sequence). This CDR3 contains 16 residues. The CDR3 sequence: CASSQGLPGVTGELFF. CDR3 nucleotides: TGTGCCAGCAGCCAAGGCCTGCCGGGAGTAACCGGGGAGCTGTTTTTT.

This clonotype appeared many times. The rearrangement links TRBV28 to TRBJ2-7; TRBD2 matches at 8 bases. The junction had 10 bases not matched to a gene; V was cut back by 6 bases and J by 3 bases. This CDR3 is 15 amino acids long. The germline V gene has CDR1 MDHEN and CDR2 SYDVKM. The CDR3 loop reads CASSPTSGGDYEQYF. CDR3 bases: TGTGCCAGCAGCCCGACATCGGGGGGGGACTACGAGCAGTACTTC.